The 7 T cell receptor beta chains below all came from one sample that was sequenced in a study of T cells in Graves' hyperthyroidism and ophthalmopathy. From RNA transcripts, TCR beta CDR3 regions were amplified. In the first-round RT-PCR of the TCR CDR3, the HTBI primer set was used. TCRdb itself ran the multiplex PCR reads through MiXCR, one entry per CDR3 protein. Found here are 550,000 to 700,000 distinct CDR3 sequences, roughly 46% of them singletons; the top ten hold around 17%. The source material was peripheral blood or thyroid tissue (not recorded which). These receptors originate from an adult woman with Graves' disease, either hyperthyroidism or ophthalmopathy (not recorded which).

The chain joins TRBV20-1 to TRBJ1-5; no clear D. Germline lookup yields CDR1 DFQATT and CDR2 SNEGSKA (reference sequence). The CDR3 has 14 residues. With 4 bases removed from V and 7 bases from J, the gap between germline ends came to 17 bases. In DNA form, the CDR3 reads TGCAGTGCTAAGAGTCAGGCGGTCGACCAGCCCCAGCATTTT. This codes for CSAKSQAVDQPQHF.

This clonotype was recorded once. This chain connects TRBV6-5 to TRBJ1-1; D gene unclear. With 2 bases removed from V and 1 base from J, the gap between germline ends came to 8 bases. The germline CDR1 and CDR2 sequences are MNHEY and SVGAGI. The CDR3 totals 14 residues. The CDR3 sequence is CASSYHAENTEAFF. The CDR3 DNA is TGTGCCAGCAGTTACCATGCCGAGAACACTGAAGCTTTCTTT.

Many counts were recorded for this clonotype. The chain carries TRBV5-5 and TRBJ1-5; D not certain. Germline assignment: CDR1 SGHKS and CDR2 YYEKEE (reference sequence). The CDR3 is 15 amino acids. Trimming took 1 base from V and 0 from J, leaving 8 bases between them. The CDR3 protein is CASSLYGFSNQPQHF. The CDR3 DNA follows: TGTGCCAGCAGCTTGTACGGGTTTAGCAATCAGCCCCAGCATTTT.

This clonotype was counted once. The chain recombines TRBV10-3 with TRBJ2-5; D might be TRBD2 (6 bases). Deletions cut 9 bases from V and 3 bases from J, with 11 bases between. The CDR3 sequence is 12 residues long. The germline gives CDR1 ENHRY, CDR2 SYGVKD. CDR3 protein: CAMGEAEETQYF. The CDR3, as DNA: TGTGCCATGGGGGAGGCTGAAGAGACCCAGTACTTC.

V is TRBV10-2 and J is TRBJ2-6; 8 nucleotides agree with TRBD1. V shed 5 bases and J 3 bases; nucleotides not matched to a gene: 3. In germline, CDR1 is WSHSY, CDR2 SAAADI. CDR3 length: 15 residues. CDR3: CASSWTGSGANVLTF. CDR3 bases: TGCGCCAGCAGTTGGACAGGGAGTGGGGCCAACGTCCTGACTTTC.

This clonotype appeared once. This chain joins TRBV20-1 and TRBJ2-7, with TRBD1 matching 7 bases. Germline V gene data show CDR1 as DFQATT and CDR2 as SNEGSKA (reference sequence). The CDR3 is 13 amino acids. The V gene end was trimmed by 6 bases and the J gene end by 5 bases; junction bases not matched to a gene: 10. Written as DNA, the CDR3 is TGCAGTGCGATTGTGGGACAGATCAACGAGCAGTACTTC. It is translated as CSAIVGQINEQYF.

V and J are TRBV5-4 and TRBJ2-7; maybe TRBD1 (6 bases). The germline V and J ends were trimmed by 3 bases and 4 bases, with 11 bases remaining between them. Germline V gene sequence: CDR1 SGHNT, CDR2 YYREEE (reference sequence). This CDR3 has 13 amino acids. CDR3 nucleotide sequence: TGTGCCAGCAGCTCCAGGACAGATTACGAGCAGTACTTC. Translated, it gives CASSSRTDYEQYF.